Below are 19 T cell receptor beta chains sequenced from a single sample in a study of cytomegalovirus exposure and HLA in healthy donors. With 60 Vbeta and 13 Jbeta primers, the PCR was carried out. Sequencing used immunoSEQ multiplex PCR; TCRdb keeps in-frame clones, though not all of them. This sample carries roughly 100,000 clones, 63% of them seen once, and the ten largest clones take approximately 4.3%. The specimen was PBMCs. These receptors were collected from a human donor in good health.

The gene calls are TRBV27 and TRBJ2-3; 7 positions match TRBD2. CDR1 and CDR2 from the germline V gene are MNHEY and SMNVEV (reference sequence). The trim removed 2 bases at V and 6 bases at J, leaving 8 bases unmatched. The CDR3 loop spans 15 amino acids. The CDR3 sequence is CASSLPGAGEDTQYF. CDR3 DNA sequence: TGTGCCAGCAGTTTACCCGGCGCGGGGGAGGATACGCAGTATTTT.

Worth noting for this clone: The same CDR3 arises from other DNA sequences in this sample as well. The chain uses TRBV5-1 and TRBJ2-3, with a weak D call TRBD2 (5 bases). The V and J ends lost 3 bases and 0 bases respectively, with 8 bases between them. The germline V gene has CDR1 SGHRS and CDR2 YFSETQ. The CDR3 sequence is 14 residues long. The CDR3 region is CASSWRTSTDTQYF. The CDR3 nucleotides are TGCGCCAGCAGCTGGAGGACTAGCACAGATACGCAGTATTTT.

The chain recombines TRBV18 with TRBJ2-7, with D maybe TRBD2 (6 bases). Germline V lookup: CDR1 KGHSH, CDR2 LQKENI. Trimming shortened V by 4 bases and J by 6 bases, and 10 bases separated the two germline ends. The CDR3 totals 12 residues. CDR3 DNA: TGTGCCAGCTCACTTGGGACTGCCGAGCAGTACTTC. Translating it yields CASSLGTAEQYF.

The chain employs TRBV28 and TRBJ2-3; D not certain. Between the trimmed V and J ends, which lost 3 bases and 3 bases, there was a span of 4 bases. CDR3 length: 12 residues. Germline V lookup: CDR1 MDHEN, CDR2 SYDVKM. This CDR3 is CASSFSTDTQYF. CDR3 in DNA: TGTGCCAGCAGTTTTAGTACAGATACGCAGTATTTT.

Written as DNA, the CDR3 is TGTGCCAGCAGCCCAGGCCTCGAGCAGTACTTC. It encodes CASSPGLEQYF. This chain connects TRBV5-5 to TRBJ2-7; no reliable D call. The CDR3 extends over 11 amino acids. V lost 4 bases, J lost 6 bases, and 8 bases lay in between. From germline, CDR1 is SGHKS and CDR2 YYEKEE (reference sequence).

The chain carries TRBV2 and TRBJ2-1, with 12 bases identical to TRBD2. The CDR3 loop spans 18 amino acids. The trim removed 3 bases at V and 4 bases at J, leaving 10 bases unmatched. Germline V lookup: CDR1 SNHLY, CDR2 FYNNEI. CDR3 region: CASSDWELAGGSYNEQFF. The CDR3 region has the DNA TGTGCCAGCAGTGATTGGGAACTAGCGGGAGGATCATACAATGAGCAGTTCTTC.

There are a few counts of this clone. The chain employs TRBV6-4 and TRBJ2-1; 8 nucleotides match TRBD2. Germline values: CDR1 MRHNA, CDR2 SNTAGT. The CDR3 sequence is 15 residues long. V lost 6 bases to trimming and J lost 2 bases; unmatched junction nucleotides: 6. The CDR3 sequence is CASRSFSGAYNEQFF. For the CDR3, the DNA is TGTGCCAGCAGAAGTTTTAGCGGGGCCTACAATGAGCAGTTCTTC.

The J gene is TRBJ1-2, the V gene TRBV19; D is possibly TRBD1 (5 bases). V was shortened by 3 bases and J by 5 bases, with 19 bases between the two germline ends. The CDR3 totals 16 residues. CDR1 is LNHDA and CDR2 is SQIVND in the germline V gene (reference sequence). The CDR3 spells CASSIVRTSLDYGYTF. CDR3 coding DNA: TGTGCCAGTAGTATCGTAAGGACATCCCTTGATTATGGCTACACCTTC.

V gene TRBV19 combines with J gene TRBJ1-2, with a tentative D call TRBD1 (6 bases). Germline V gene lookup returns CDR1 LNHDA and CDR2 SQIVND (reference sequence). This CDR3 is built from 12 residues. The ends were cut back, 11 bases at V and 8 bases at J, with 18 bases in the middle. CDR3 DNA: TGTGCCTCTCAAGGGGGTGCTAAGGGCTACACCTTC. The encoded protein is CASQGGAKGYTF. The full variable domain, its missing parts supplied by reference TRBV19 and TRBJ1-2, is DGGITQSPKYLFRKEGQNVTLSCEQNLNHDAMYWYRQDPGQGLRLIYYSQIVNDFQKGDIAEGYSVSREKKESFPLTVTSAQKNPTAFYLCASQGGAKGYTFGSGTRLTVV.

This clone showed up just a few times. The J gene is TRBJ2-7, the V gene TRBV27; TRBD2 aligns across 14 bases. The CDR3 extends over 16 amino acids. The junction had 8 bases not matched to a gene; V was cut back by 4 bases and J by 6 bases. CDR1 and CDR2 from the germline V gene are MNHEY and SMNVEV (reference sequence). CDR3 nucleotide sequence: TGTGCCAGCAGTTCCACGACTAGCGGGAGGGTGGGCGAGCAGTACTTC. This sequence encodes CASSSTTSGRVGEQYF.

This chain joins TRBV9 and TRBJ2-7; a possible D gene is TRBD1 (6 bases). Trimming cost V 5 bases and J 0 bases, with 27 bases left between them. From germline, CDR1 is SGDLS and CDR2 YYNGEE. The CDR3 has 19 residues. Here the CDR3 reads CASSIGLGGPTTLSYEQYF. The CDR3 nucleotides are TGTGCCAGCAGTATAGGCCTAGGGGGACCAACTACCCTCTCCTACGAGCAGTACTTC.

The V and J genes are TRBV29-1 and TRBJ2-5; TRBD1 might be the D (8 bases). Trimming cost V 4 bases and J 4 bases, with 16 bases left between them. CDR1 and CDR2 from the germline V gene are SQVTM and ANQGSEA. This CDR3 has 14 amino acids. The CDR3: CSVVEQGGGETQYF. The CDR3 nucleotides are TGCAGCGTTGTCGAACAGGGGGGGGGAGAGACCCAGTACTTC.

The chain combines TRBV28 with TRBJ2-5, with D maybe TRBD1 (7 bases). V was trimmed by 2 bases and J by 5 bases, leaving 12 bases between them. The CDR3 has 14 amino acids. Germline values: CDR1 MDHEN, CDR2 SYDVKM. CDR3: CASSLGGGEETQYF. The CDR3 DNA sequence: TGTGCCAGCAGTTTAGGAGGGGGCGAGGAGACCCAGTACTTC.

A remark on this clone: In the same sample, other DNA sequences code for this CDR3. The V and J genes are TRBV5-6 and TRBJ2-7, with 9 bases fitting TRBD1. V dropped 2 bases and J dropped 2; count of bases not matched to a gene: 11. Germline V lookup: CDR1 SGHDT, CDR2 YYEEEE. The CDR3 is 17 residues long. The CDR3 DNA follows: TGTGCCAGCAGCTTACCACTAGATCGGGACAGGGCCTACGAGCAGTACTTC. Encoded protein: CASSLPLDRDRAYEQYF.

The CDR3 nucleotides are TGCAGCGTGGGGACAGCTCCGGAATCAATATATTTT. This translates into CSVGTAPESIYF. J is TRBJ1-3 and V is TRBV29-1; TRBD1 agrees at 7 bases. The CDR3 is made up of 12 amino acids. Per the germline V gene, CDR1 is SQVTM and CDR2 is ANQGSEA. V shed 6 bases and J 13 bases; nucleotides not matched to a gene: 12.

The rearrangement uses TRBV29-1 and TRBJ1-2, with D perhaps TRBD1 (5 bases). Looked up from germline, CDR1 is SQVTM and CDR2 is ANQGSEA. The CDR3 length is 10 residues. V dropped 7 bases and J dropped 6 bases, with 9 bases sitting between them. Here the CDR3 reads CSDGGDGYTF. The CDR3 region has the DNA TGCAGCGACGGGGGGGATGGCTACACCTTC.

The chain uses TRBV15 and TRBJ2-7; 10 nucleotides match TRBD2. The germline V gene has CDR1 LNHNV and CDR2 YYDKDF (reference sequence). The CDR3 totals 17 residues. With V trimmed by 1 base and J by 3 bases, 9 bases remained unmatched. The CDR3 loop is CATSRGATSGPYYEQYF. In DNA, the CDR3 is TGTGCCACCAGCAGAGGGGCGACTAGCGGGCCATACTACGAGCAGTACTTC. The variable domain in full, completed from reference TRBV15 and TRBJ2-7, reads DAMVIQNPRYQVTQFGKPVTLSCSQTLNHNVMYWYQQKSSQAPKLLFHYYDKDFNNEADTPDNFQSRRPNTSFCFLDIRSPGLGDTAMYLCATSRGATSGPYYEQYFGPGTRLTVT.

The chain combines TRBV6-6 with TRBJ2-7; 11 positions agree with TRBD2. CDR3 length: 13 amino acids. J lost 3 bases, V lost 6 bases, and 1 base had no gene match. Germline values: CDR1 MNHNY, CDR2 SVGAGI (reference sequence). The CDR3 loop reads CASRLAGVYEQYF. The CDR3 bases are TGTGCCAGCAGACTAGCGGGAGTCTACGAGCAGTACTTC.

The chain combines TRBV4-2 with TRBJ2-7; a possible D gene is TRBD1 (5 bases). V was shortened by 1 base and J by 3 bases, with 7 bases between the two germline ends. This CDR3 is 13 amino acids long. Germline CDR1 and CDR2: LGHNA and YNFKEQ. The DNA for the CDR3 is TGTGCCAGCAGCCAAGGACAGAACTACGAGCAGTACTTC. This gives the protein CASSQGQNYEQYF.